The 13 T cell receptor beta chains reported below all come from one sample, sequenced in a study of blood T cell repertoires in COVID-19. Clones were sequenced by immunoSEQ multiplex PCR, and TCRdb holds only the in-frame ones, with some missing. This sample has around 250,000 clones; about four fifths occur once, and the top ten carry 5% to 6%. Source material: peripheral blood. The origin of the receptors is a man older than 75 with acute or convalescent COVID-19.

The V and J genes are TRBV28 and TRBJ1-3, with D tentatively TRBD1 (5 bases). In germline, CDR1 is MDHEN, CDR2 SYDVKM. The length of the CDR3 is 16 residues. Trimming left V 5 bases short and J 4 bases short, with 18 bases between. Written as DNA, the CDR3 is TGTGCCAGCAGTCTAGGCAAAGGGGCGCGAGGAAACACCATATATTTT. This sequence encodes CASSLGKGARGNTIYF.

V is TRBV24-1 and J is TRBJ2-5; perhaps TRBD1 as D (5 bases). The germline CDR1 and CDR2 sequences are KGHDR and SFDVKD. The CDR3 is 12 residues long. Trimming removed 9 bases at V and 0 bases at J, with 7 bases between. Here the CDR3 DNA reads TGTGCCACCGGCAGGGACCAAGAGACCCAGTACTTC. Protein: CATGRDQETQYF.

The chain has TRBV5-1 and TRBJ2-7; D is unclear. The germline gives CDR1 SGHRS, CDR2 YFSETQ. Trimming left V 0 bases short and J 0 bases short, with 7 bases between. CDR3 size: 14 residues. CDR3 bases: TGCGCCAGCAGCTTGGTTGGCATCTCCTACGAGCAGTACTTC. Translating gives CASSLVGISYEQYF. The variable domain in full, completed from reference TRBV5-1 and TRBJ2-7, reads KAGVTQTPRYLIKTRGQQVTLSCSPISGHRSVSWYQQTPGQGLQFLFEYFSETQRNKGNFPGRFSGRQFSNSRSEMNVSTLELGDSALYLCASSLVGISYEQYFGPGTRLTVT.

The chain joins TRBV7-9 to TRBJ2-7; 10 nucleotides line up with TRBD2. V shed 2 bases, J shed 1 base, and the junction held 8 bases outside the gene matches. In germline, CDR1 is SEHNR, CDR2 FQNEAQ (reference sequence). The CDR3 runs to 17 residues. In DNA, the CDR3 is TGTGCCAGCAGCTTATTTCCTAGCGGGAGTTCATCCTACGAGCAGTACTTC. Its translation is CASSLFPSGSSSYEQYF.

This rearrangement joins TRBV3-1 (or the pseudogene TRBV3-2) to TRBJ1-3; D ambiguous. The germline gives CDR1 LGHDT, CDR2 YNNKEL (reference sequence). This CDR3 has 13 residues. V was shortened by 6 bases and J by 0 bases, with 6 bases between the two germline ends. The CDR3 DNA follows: TGTGCCAGCAGGGCCCTCTCTGGAAACACCATATATTTT. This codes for CASRALSGNTIYF.

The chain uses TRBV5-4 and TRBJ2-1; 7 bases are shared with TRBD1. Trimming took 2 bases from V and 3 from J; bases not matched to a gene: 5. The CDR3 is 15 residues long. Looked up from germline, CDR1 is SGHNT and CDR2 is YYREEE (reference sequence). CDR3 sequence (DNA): TGTGCCAGCAGCTTACGAGGGGGCAACTACAATGAGCAGTTCTTC. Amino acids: CASSLRGGNYNEQFF.

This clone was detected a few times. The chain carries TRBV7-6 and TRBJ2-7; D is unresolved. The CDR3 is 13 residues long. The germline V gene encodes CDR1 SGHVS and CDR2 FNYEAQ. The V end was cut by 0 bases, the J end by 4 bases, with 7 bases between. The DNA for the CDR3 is TGTGCCAGCAGCTTAGCGTCTCGTTACGAGCAGTACTTC. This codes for CASSLASRYEQYF.

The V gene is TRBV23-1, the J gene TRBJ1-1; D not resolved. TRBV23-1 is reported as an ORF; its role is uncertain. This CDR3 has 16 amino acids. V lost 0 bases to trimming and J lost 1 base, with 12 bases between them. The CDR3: CASSQSALEGNTEAFF. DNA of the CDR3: TGCGCCAGCAGTCAATCGGCCCTGGAGGGGAACACTGAAGCTTTCTTT.

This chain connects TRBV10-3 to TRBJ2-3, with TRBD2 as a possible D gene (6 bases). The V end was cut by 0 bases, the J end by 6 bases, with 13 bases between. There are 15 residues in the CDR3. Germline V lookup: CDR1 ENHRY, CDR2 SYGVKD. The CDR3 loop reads CAISESVGGSDTQYF. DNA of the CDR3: TGTGCCATCAGTGAGTCGGTGGGGGGTTCCGATACGCAGTATTTT.

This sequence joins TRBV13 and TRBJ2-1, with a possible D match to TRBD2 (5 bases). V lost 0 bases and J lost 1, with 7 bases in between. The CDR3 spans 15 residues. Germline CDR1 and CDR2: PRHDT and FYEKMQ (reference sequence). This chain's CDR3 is CASSLGPGSYNEQFF. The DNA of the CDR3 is TGTGCCAGCAGCTTAGGTCCGGGATCCTACAATGAGCAGTTCTTC.

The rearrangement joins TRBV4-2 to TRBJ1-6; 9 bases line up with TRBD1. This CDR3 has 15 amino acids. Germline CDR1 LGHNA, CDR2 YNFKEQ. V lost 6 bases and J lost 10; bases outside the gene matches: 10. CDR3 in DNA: TGTGCCAGCAGACTGGCCCGGGACAGGGAATCACCCCTCCACTTT. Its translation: CASRLARDRESPLHF.

In DNA, the CDR3 is TGTGCCAGCAGGAGCGGGAGCTCCTACAATGAGCAGTTCTTC. Translating it yields CASRSGSSYNEQFF. The V gene is TRBV2, the J gene TRBJ2-1; 8 bases are shared with TRBD2. With V trimmed by 6 bases and J by 0 bases, 1 base remained unmatched. The germline gives CDR1 SNHLY, CDR2 FYNNEI. CDR3 length equals 14 residues. The full variable domain, completed using reference TRBV2 and TRBJ2-1, is EPEVTQTPSHQVTQMGQEVILRCVPISNHLYFYWYRQILGQKVEFLVSFYNNEISEKSEIFDDQFSVERPDGSNFTLKIRSTKLEDSAMYFCASRSGSSYNEQFFGPGTRLTVL.

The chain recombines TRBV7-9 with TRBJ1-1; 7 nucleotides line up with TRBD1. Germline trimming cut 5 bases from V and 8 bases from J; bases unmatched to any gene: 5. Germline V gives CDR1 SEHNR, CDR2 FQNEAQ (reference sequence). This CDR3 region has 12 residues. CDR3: CASSPTGVEAFF. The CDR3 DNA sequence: TGTGCCAGCAGCCCCACAGGGGTGGAAGCTTTCTTT.